This note documents a single TCR beta chain sequence. A much larger clone differs by one base, so this may be a read error. The sample belongs to a study of prognosis after radiotherapy for stage I lung cancer. CDR1 KGHSH and CDR2 LQKENI come from the germline V gene. The CDR3 consists of 17 residues. Using two-round multiplex PCR, the authors amplified TCR beta CDR3 from genomic DNA. Primers specific to each TRBV and TRBJ gene were used in first-round PCR. From the multiplex PCR reads, TCRdb called clonotypes with MiXCR, one entry per CDR3 protein. The table has 51,000 or so distinct CDR3 sequences, approximately 30% seen once.

The chain uses TRBV18 and TRBJ1-5, with TRBD1 as a possible D gene (6 bases). This sequence originates from a donor aged 50 or older with non-small cell lung cancer. Source: PBMCs, taken before or after stereotactic body radiation therapy (not recorded which). CDR3 sequence: CAISPLRGGNSNQPQHF. CDR3 coding DNA: TGTGCCATCTCACCATTGAGAGGGGGAAATAGCAATCAGCCCCAGCATTTT.